This entry lists 28 T cell receptor beta chains sequenced from one sample in a study of identical twins. TCRdb re-analysed the 5' RACE reads in MiXCR, keeping a single row per CDR3 protein. The table lists under 300,000 distinct CDR3 sequences, over 12% of them singletons. Material: memory (CD45RO+) T cells sorted from blood. These receptors were obtained from a woman aged 18-29 years in good health.

This clonotype was seen only a few times. The chain links TRBV5-1 to TRBJ1-4; D is possibly TRBD1 (5 bases). The length of the CDR3 is 15 residues. V dropped 4 bases and J dropped 6 bases, with 16 bases sitting between them. The germline CDR1 and CDR2 sequences are SGHRS and YFSETQ. The CDR3 DNA reads TGCGCCAGCAGCCGAGGGACGGGCCTTGATGAAAAACTGTTTTTT. Amino acid sequence: CASSRGTGLDEKLFF.

This clonotype was counted only a few times. The rearrangement joins TRBV18 to TRBJ2-2, with D unclear. Trimming stripped 3 bases from V and 8 bases from J, with 16 bases between. Germline CDR1 KGHSH, CDR2 LQKENI. The CDR3 extends over 15 amino acids. CDR3 coding DNA: TGTGCCAGCTCACCGGTCTGGGGTCCTGCGGGGGAGCTGTTTTTT. Encoded protein: CASSPVWGPAGELFF. Drawing the rest from reference TRBV18 and TRBJ2-2, the complete variable domain is NAGVMQNPRHLVRRRGQEARLRCSPMKGHSHVYWYRQLPEEGLKFMVYLQKENIIDESGMPKERFSAEFPKEGPSILRIQQVVRGDSAAYFCASSPVWGPAGELFFGEGSRLTVL.

This clonotype came up a few times. The chain combines TRBV6-5 with TRBJ2-7; unclear D gene. The CDR3 runs 14 residues. Trimming pared 0 bases from V and 2 bases from J, leaving 8 bases between. CDR1 is MNHEY and CDR2 is SVGAGI in the germline V gene. This CDR3 is CASSYSPQAYEQYF. CDR3 in DNA: TGTGCCAGCAGTTACTCCCCGCAGGCCTACGAGCAGTACTTC.

The chain combines TRBV20-1 with TRBJ2-1, with D maybe TRBD2 (7 bases). This CDR3 contains 14 residues. Germline loops: CDR1 DFQATT, CDR2 SNEGSKA (reference sequence). The ends were cut back, 3 bases at V and 4 bases at J, with 13 bases in the middle. The chain's CDR3 is CSASGGPRYNEQFF. The CDR3 bases are TGCAGTGCTAGCGGGGGGCCACGATACAATGAGCAGTTCTTC.

The chain employs TRBV9 and TRBJ2-7; 10 nucleotides agree with TRBD1. CDR1 SGDLS and CDR2 YYNGEE come from the germline V gene. The CDR3 length is 16 residues. The junction had 12 bases not matched to a gene; V was cut back by 3 bases and J by 6 bases. This chain's CDR3 is CASSAGTGTGAREQYF. The CDR3 DNA reads as TGTGCCAGCAGCGCTGGAACCGGGACAGGGGCTCGCGAGCAGTACTTC.

V usage is TRBV6-1 and J usage is TRBJ1-1; D is unresolved. The ends were cut back, 6 bases at V and 5 bases at J, with 13 bases in the middle. This CDR3 contains 13 residues. Germline V gives CDR1 MNHNS, CDR2 SASEGT. CDR3 amino acids: CASSKGEITEAFF. The CDR3 DNA is TGTGCCAGCAGCAAGGGAGAGATAACTGAAGCTTTCTTT.

This clonotype was counted a few times. This sequence joins TRBV6-1 and TRBJ1-1; D gene uncertain. The length of the CDR3 is 12 residues. V was clipped by 4 bases and J by 7 bases, with 10 bases between them. CDR1 is MNHNS, CDR2 SASEGT, per germline. The CDR3 reads CASSVNRGEAFF. The CDR3 region has the DNA TGTGCCAGCAGTGTTAACCGGGGTGAAGCTTTCTTT.

This clonotype appeared many times. The chain couples TRBV10-3 to TRBJ1-5, with D possibly being TRBD1 (6 bases). This CDR3 has 14 residues. From germline, CDR1 is ENHRY and CDR2 SYGVKD. V was clipped by 3 bases and J by 7 bases, with 13 bases between them. The CDR3 DNA reads TGTGCCATCAGTGATGGGGGGCAAAGACAGCCCCAGCATTTT. Translating gives CAISDGGQRQPQHF.

The chain recombines TRBV10-2 with TRBJ2-5, with 11 bases lining up with TRBD2. There are 16 residues in the CDR3. The J segment lost 4 bases and the V segment lost 8 bases, leaving 12 bases of the junction unmatched. Germline lookup yields CDR1 WSHSY and CDR2 SAAADI. The CDR3 sequence: CASRRVSGRVGETQYF. The CDR3 DNA is TGCGCCAGCCGACGTGTTAGCGGGAGGGTGGGAGAGACCCAGTACTTC.

The V and J genes are TRBV30 and TRBJ1-1; D gene ambiguous. V was pared by 3 bases and J by 1 base, with 6 bases between. The CDR3 totals 12 residues. The germline V gene encodes CDR1 GTSNPN and CDR2 SVGIG (reference sequence). The CDR3 region is CAWRRQNTEAFF. CDR3 bases: TGTGCCTGGAGAAGACAGAACACTGAAGCTTTCTTT.

This rearrangement joins TRBV6-5 to TRBJ2-7, with 15 bases fitting TRBD2. J gave up 7 bases and V 0 bases, and 4 bases lay outside the gene matches. Germline CDR1 MNHEY, CDR2 SVGAGI. The CDR3 is made up of 16 amino acids. Written as DNA, the CDR3 is TGTGCCAGCAGTTACTCAGGACTAGCGGGGGGGCGAGAGCAGTACTTC. As protein: CASSYSGLAGGREQYF.

V is TRBV20-1 and J is TRBJ2-2, with 7 bases identical to TRBD1. The V segment lost 6 bases and the J segment 1 base; nucleotides outside the gene matches: 11. This CDR3 has 16 amino acids. Germline loops: CDR1 DFQATT, CDR2 SNEGSKA (reference sequence). CDR3 residues: CSAPNPGQQNTGELFF. The CDR3 coding sequence is TGCAGTGCCCCTAACCCGGGACAGCAGAACACCGGGGAGCTGTTTTTT.

V gene TRBV20-1 combines with J gene TRBJ2-7, with 10 bases lining up with TRBD2. CDR3 length: 12 amino acids. Germline-derived CDR1 and CDR2 are DFQATT and SNEGSKA (reference sequence). CDR3 region: CSGAGGTYEQYF. DNA of the CDR3: TGCAGCGGAGCGGGGGGGACCTACGAGCAGTACTTC.

To note about this clonotype: A much larger clone lies one base from this, so it may be a read error. The V call is TRBV7-2, the J call TRBJ1-1; TRBD1 is a possible D gene (5 bases). Germline CDR1 SGHTA, CDR2 FQGNSA. The CDR3 spans 14 residues. Trimming cost V 5 bases and J 1 base, with 11 bases left between them. The CDR3 DNA reads TGTGCCAGCAGCATACAAGGACAGAACACTGAAGCTTTCTTT. Protein: CASSIQGQNTEAFF.

The V call is TRBV7-2, the J call TRBJ2-2; the match to TRBD1 covers 7 bases. Germline lookup yields CDR1 SGHTA and CDR2 FQGNSA. The CDR3 has 13 amino acids. The V and J ends lost 3 bases and 6 bases, in that order; junction bases with no gene match: 1. The CDR3: CASSLTGPGELFF. In DNA form, the CDR3 reads TGTGCCAGCAGCTTGACAGGGCCCGGGGAGCTGTTTTTT.

This clonotype was seen only a few times. The rearrangement uses TRBV20-1 and TRBJ2-7; D is uncertain. Between the trimmed V and J ends, which lost 5 bases and 3 bases, there was a span of 11 bases. From germline, CDR1 is DFQATT and CDR2 SNEGSKA (reference sequence). This CDR3 is 12 amino acids long. In DNA, the CDR3 is TGCAGTGCTGCGAGGAATTACTACGAGCAGTACTTC. This sequence encodes CSAARNYYEQYF.

The sample holds a few counts of this clonotype. This chain connects TRBV9 to TRBJ2-3; D gene ambiguous. The germline V gene has CDR1 SGDLS and CDR2 YYNGEE. The CDR3 contains 14 residues. With 2 bases removed from V and 0 bases from J, the gap between germline ends came to 7 bases. The CDR3 spells CASSVWPSTDTQYF. DNA for the CDR3: TGTGCCAGCAGCGTTTGGCCGAGCACAGATACGCAGTATTTT.

This chain uses TRBV7-9 with TRBJ2-3, with a possible D match to TRBD2 (6 bases). With 5 bases removed from V and 2 bases from J, the gap between germline ends came to 14 bases. Germline assignment: CDR1 SEHNR and CDR2 FQNEAQ (reference sequence). This CDR3 comprises 15 residues. DNA for the CDR3: TGTGCCAGCAGCAGTGGAGGCGGGGTCACAGATACGCAGTATTTT. Its translation is CASSSGGGVTDTQYF.

At least ten counts were recorded for this clonotype. The V call is TRBV5-1, the J call TRBJ2-5; the match to TRBD2 covers 11 bases. Germline CDR1 SGHRS, CDR2 YFSETQ. The junction had 4 bases not matched to a gene; V was cut back by 1 base and J by 5 bases. The length of the CDR3 is 15 residues. The CDR3 spells CASSLSTSGMETQYF. The CDR3 coding sequence is TGCGCCAGCAGCTTGTCGACTAGCGGGATGGAGACCCAGTACTTC.

Many counts were recorded for this clonotype. The chain uses TRBV12-3 or TRBV12-4 and TRBJ1-2, with a weak D call TRBD1 (6 bases). V dropped 6 bases and J dropped 7 bases, with 15 bases sitting between them. This CDR3 has 13 residues. DNA for the CDR3: TGTGCCAGCAGCTCCACAGGGAGGGGTGGCTACACCTTC. It is translated as CASSSTGRGGYTF.

This clonotype has a count of ten or more. The V call is TRBV5-1, the J call TRBJ2-3; D may be TRBD1 (5 bases). V was cut by 2 bases and J by 2 bases, with 12 bases left in between. In germline, CDR1 is SGHRS, CDR2 YFSETQ. The CDR3 runs to 15 residues. In nucleotides, the CDR3 is TGCGCCAGCAGCTTACAGGACACAAACACAGATACGCAGTATTTT. Translating gives CASSLQDTNTDTQYF.

This clonotype was observed a few times. CDR3 sequence reads: CSVVLDYNEQFF. The DNA for the CDR3 is TGCAGCGTTGTGTTGGACTACAATGAGCAGTTCTTC. This chain links TRBV29-1 with TRBJ2-1; D unresolved. This CDR3 has 12 residues. V dropped 4 bases and J dropped 3 bases, with 7 bases sitting between them. Germline loops: CDR1 SQVTM, CDR2 ANQGSEA.

This clonotype was recorded a few times. The chain joins TRBV5-1 to TRBJ2-3; TRBD2 might be the D (6 bases). The CDR3 runs to 14 residues. V was shortened by 0 bases and J by 6 bases, with 11 bases between the two germline ends. Germline V CDR1 and CDR2: SGHRS, YFSETQ. The DNA for the CDR3 is TGCGCCAGCAGCTTGGGCAGGAGGGAGGATACGCAGTATTTT. Translation gives CASSLGRREDTQYF.

There are a few counts of this clonotype. The chain carries TRBV20-1 and TRBJ2-5; D remains unclear. The V end lost 6 bases, the J end lost 10 bases, and 15 bases lay between the germline ends. Germline V gene data show CDR1 as DFQATT and CDR2 as SNEGSKA (reference sequence). This CDR3 region has 11 residues. The CDR3 loop reads CSAGGQRNQYF. The CDR3 region has the DNA TGCAGTGCCGGCGGCCAACGGAACCAGTACTTC.

This clonotype was seen a handful of times. The chain uses TRBV29-1 and TRBJ1-2; TRBD1 aligns across 7 bases. The J segment lost 6 bases and the V segment lost 5 bases, leaving 9 bases of the junction unmatched. This CDR3 comprises 13 residues. Germline-derived CDR1 and CDR2 are SQVTM and ANQGSEA. The CDR3 region has the DNA TGCAGCGTTTATCAGGGGGTGGGCGATGGCTACACCTTC. This encodes CSVYQGVGDGYTF.

The chain combines TRBV19 with TRBJ2-7; D gene unclear. V lost 3 bases and J lost 0, with 12 bases in between. This CDR3 contains 15 residues. From germline, CDR1 is LNHDA and CDR2 SQIVND (reference sequence). CDR3 loop: CASSMTSTGSYEQYF. The CDR3 region has the DNA TGTGCCAGTAGTATGACTTCTACGGGCTCCTACGAGCAGTACTTC.

The CDR3: CASSLQAHEQYF. The CDR3 nucleotides are TGCGCCAGCAGCTTACAGGCTCACGAGCAGTACTTC. The chain carries TRBV5-1 and TRBJ2-7; the D gene is possibly TRBD1 (5 bases). This CDR3 has 12 residues. The V gene lost 2 bases and the J gene lost 5 bases, with 8 bases spanning the gap. Germline V lookup: CDR1 SGHRS, CDR2 YFSETQ.

In this sample, this clonotype turned up a few times. The chain recombines TRBV2 with TRBJ2-5; tentative D call: TRBD2 (6 bases). The germline V and J ends were trimmed by 7 bases and 3 bases, with 12 bases remaining between them. CDR1 and CDR2 from the germline V gene are SNHLY and FYNNEI. The CDR3 totals 13 residues. CDR3 bases: TGTGCCAGCAAGAGACTAGGCGAAGAGACCCAGTACTTC. This codes for CASKRLGEETQYF. Using reference TRBV2 and TRBJ2-5 for the parts outside the CDR3, the full variable domain is EPEVTQTPSHQVTQMGQEVILRCVPISNHLYFYWYRQILGQKVEFLVSFYNNEISEKSEIFDDQFSVERPDGSNFTLKIRSTKLEDSAMYFCASKRLGEETQYFGPGTRLLVL.